The following is a TCR beta chain sequence with its context. The V segment lost 5 bases and the J segment 6 bases; nucleotides outside the gene matches: 14. The CDR3 has 18 residues. Germline values: CDR1 SEHNR, CDR2 FQNEAQ (reference sequence). These data are taken from a study of shared clonotypes between healthy human individuals. The method was immunoSEQ multiplex PCR; TCRdb's version includes in-frame clones alone and lacks a portion of them. The sample shows more than 2,000,000 clones, approximately 90% of them seen only once. The TCR sequence derives from a young man in good health. The rearrangement joins TRBV7-9 to TRBJ1-5, with TRBD1 matching 12 bases. The material sequenced was naive CD4+ T cells sorted from blood. Stated subset: CD45RA+ positively selected. Here the CDR3 DNA reads TGTGCCAGCAGCCCCGGGACAGGGGGCTGGCTGGCGAGTCAGCCCCAGCATTTT. Translated, it gives CASSPGTGGWLASQPQHF.